Below, 29 T cell receptor beta chains from the same sample are listed, as sequenced in a study of T cell changes during pregnancy in multiple sclerosis. Profiled with immunoSEQ multiplex PCR; TCRdb holds only in-frame clones, not every one. The sample includes fewer than 110,000 clones, roughly 92% seen only once; the top ten take roughly 0.88%. The source was peripheral blood, collected after pregnancy. Receptors originate from a female donor with multiple sclerosis, enrolled in a pregnancy study.

J is TRBJ2-3 and V is TRBV4-1, with a tentative D call TRBD1 (5 bases). The ends were cut back, 7 bases at V and 2 bases at J, with 10 bases in the middle. Germline V lookup: CDR1 MGHRA, CDR2 YSYEKL. The CDR3 is 13 amino acids. CDR3 coding DNA: TGCGCCAGCAAGGGGTTCGACACAGATACGCAGTATTTT. Protein: CASKGFDTDTQYF.

This rearrangement joins TRBV6-5 to TRBJ1-6; D uncertain. CDR3 length: 12 amino acids. Trimming took 6 bases from V and 12 from J, leaving 12 bases between them. Germline V CDR1 and CDR2: MNHEY, SVGAGI. The CDR3 DNA is TGTGCCAGCAGAAGAAGAGCGGAACCCCTCCACTTT. This gives the protein CASRRRAEPLHF.

The count of this clone is one. This rearrangement joins TRBV6-1 to TRBJ2-7; no firm D call. The CDR3 loop spans 15 amino acids. V was clipped by 7 bases and J by 0 bases, with 16 bases between them. From germline, CDR1 is MNHNS and CDR2 SASEGT. The CDR3 DNA sequence: TGTGCCAGCACAATTTCCGCAGGTCCCTCCTACGAGCAGTACTTC. Its translation is CASTISAGPSYEQYF.

The rearrangement uses TRBV20-1 and TRBJ2-1; unclear D gene. The CDR3 covers 11 residues. Between the trimmed V and J ends, which lost 6 bases and 8 bases, there was a span of 11 bases. The germline CDR1 and CDR2 sequences are DFQATT and SNEGSKA (reference sequence). The CDR3 coding sequence is TGCAGTGCAGGATACGCGGATGAGCAGTTCTTC. This translates into CSAGYADEQFF.

The rearrangement uses TRBV2 and TRBJ2-5, with D maybe TRBD1 (5 bases). This CDR3 is built from 16 residues. From germline, CDR1 is SNHLY and CDR2 FYNNEI. Trimming pared 1 base from V and 1 base from J, leaving 13 bases between. The CDR3 region is CASSEGRGWGQETQYF. CDR3 nucleotides: TGTGCCAGCAGTGAAGGAAGGGGCTGGGGCCAAGAGACCCAGTACTTC. The full variable domain, in which reference TRBV2 and TRBJ2-5 provide the parts outside the CDR3, is EPEVTQTPSHQVTQMGQEVILRCVPISNHLYFYWYRQILGQKVEFLVSFYNNEISEKSEIFDDQFSVERPDGSNFTLKIRSTKLEDSAMYFCASSEGRGWGQETQYFGPGTRLLVL.

V and J are TRBV5-8 and TRBJ2-2; a weak D match, TRBD2 (6 bases). Germline values: CDR1 SGHTS, CDR2 YDEGEE. The CDR3 runs to 14 residues. Trimming left V 6 bases short and J 6 bases short, with 15 bases between. Here the CDR3 reads CASTPEGLPGELFF. DNA for the CDR3: TGTGCCAGCACCCCGGAGGGGTTACCCGGGGAGCTGTTTTTT.

The chain uses TRBV6-4 and TRBJ2-1; TRBD2 matches 10 bases. This CDR3 has 15 amino acids. CDR1 is MRHNA and CDR2 is SNTAGT in the germline V gene. Trimming cost V 3 bases and J 8 bases; bases outside gene matches: 7. This CDR3 reads CASSERLAGVDEQFF. The CDR3 nucleotides read TGTGCCAGCAGTGAGCGGCTAGCGGGGGTGGATGAGCAGTTCTTC.

The gene calls are TRBV7-2 and TRBJ2-7, with D tentatively TRBD2 (6 bases). CDR1 is SGHTA and CDR2 is FQGNSA in the germline V gene. V was trimmed by 5 bases and J by 3 bases, leaving 17 bases between them. This CDR3 spans 15 amino acids. CDR3 loop: CASSPEGGGYYEQYF. The CDR3 DNA reads as TGTGCCAGCAGCCCGGAGGGTGGGGGGTACTACGAGCAGTACTTC.

The chain has TRBV28 and TRBJ2-7; no firm D call. This CDR3 contains 13 residues. Trimming pared 8 bases from V and 7 bases from J, leaving 18 bases between. Per germline, CDR1 MDHEN and CDR2 SYDVKM. CDR3 in amino acids: CASEKNGRREQYF. The DNA of the CDR3 is TGTGCCAGCGAGAAAAACGGCCGGCGGGAGCAGTACTTC.

The V call is TRBV28, the J call TRBJ1-5; D is unresolved. V was cut by 2 bases and J by 0 bases, with 14 bases left in between. The germline V gene encodes CDR1 MDHEN and CDR2 SYDVKM. CDR3 size: 17 residues. The CDR3 nucleotides are TGTGCCAGCAGTTTAGGCCCTGGGAGTTATAGCAATCAGCCCCAGCATTTT. Protein sequence: CASSLGPGSYSNQPQHF.

This chain joins TRBV7-9 and TRBJ2-7; 7 positions match TRBD1. The CDR3 is 15 amino acids. With 5 bases clipped from V and 2 bases from J, the junction kept 9 bases outside the gene matches. Per the germline V gene, CDR1 is SEHNR and CDR2 is FQNEAQ (reference sequence). The DNA for the CDR3 is TGTGCCAGCAGCCTACAGGGGACCTTTCCCTACGAGCAGTACTTC. This sequence encodes CASSLQGTFPYEQYF.

The CDR3 DNA is TGTGCCAGCACCCCCAGGGGGAGCTCCTACAATGAGCAGTTCTTC. This translates into CASTPRGSSYNEQFF. This rearrangement joins TRBV6-5 to TRBJ2-1, with TRBD1 matching over 7 bases. Germline loops: CDR1 MNHEY, CDR2 SVGAGI. Trimming removed 7 bases from V and 0 bases from J; junction bases left unmatched: 6. The CDR3 has 15 residues.

The chain couples TRBV11-2 to TRBJ1-2, with D possibly TRBD1 on 5 matching bases. V gave up 4 bases and J gave up 0 bases, with 12 bases separating them. The germline V gene has CDR1 SGHAT and CDR2 FQNNGV. CDR3 length: 15 residues. CDR3 in DNA: TGTGCCAGCAGCTCCCAGCAGGGATCTAACTATGGCTACACCTTC. The encoded protein is CASSSQQGSNYGYTF.

The chain combines TRBV19 with TRBJ1-4, with D uncertain. The CDR3 is 14 residues long. The V gene's germline CDR1 is LNHDA and CDR2 SQIVND (reference sequence). The V end lost 2 bases, the J end lost 8 bases, and 12 bases lay between the germline ends. The CDR3 DNA reads as TGTGCCAGTAGTATACAAGGAGCGGGCGAAAAACTGTTTTTT. Translating it yields CASSIQGAGEKLFF.

The V call is TRBV7-9, the J call TRBJ2-1; 9 bases are shared with TRBD2. The J segment lost 3 bases and the V segment lost 0 bases, leaving 12 bases of the junction unmatched. The CDR3 runs 19 residues. Looked up from germline, CDR1 is SEHNR and CDR2 is FQNEAQ (reference sequence). In DNA form, the CDR3 reads TGTGCCAGCAGCTTAGCGCGGGGGGTAGCGGGGGAGTTCTACAATGAGCAGTTCTTC. Protein: CASSLARGVAGEFYNEQFF.

The table lists this clone with a count of one. This chain uses TRBV11-3 with TRBJ1-1, with D perhaps matching TRBD1 (6 bases). Per the germline V gene, CDR1 is SGHNT and CDR2 is YENEEA. CDR3 size: 16 residues. The ends were cut back, 1 base at V and 5 bases at J, with 17 bases in the middle. As DNA, the CDR3 is TGTGCCAGCAGCTTAGGGACAGCAAACCCGAGGACTGAAGCTTTCTTT. Its protein is CASSLGTANPRTEAFF.

The chain is built from TRBV2 and TRBJ2-7; the D gene is possibly TRBD2 (5 bases). This CDR3 has 15 amino acids. Germline-derived CDR1 and CDR2 are SNHLY and FYNNEI. V was pared by 7 bases and J by 2 bases, with 18 bases between. The DNA of the CDR3 is TGTGCCAGCACCGATCAAGACTACTGGACCTACGAGCAGTACTTC. This sequence encodes CASTDQDYWTYEQYF.

The chain employs TRBV29-1 and TRBJ2-2, with a possible D match to TRBD1 (6 bases). The CDR3 length is 13 residues. V lost 8 bases, J lost 4 bases, and 14 bases lay in between. CDR1 and CDR2 (germline): SQVTM, ANQGSEA. The CDR3: CSTRTDPTGELFF. The CDR3, as DNA: TGCAGCACCCGGACAGATCCCACCGGGGAGCTGTTTTTT.

The rearrangement uses TRBV5-1 and TRBJ2-5, with 9 positions matching TRBD2. Germline V gene lookup returns CDR1 SGHRS and CDR2 YFSETQ. CDR3 length equals 16 residues. Trimming at V came to 5 bases and at J to 4 bases, leaving 12 bases not matched to a gene. The DNA for the CDR3 is TGCGCCAGCAGTCCAGTAGCGGGAGAGGGAACAGAGACCCAGTACTTC. This codes for CASSPVAGEGTETQYF.

The chain is built from TRBV19 and TRBJ1-2; D gene unclear. The V gene's germline CDR1 is LNHDA and CDR2 SQIVND (reference sequence). V gave up 3 bases and J gave up 8 bases, with 16 bases separating them. The CDR3 has 14 amino acids. CDR3 in amino acids: CASSIFYAGEGYTF. The CDR3 region has the DNA TGTGCCAGTAGTATTTTTTATGCCGGGGAAGGCTACACCTTC.

The rearrangement links TRBV5-4 to TRBJ2-7; tentatively, D is TRBD2 (6 bases). Looked up from germline, CDR1 is SGHNT and CDR2 is YYREEE (reference sequence). Trimming took off 4 bases at V and 6 bases at J, with 17 bases between the two ends. This CDR3 region has 14 residues. CDR3 bases: TGTGCCAGCAGCCGGACGTCGGGAGCGGGCGAGCAGTACTTC. Residues: CASSRTSGAGEQYF.

In the case of this clone: The same CDR3 arises from other DNA sequences in this sample as well. The V call is TRBV19, the J call TRBJ2-7; D is perhaps TRBD1 (5 bases). Deletions cut 1 base from V and 0 bases from J, with 7 bases between. CDR3 length: 14 amino acids. Germline CDR1 is LNHDA and CDR2 is SQIVND (reference sequence). The CDR3 is CASSIGQGSYEQYF. Written as DNA, the CDR3 is TGTGCCAGTAGTATAGGGCAGGGCTCCTACGAGCAGTACTTC.

The J gene is TRBJ2-2, the V gene TRBV9, with D possibly matching TRBD2 (6 bases). Germline CDR1 and CDR2: SGDLS and YYNGEE. Deletions cut 0 bases from V and 4 bases from J, with 16 bases between. The length of the CDR3 is 17 residues. The CDR3 here is CASSVGGGTYFTGELFF. CDR3 nucleotides: TGTGCCAGCAGCGTAGGTGGAGGGACTTACTTCACCGGGGAGCTGTTTTTT.

The chain employs TRBV13 and TRBJ1-5; 7 bases are shared with TRBD1. Per the germline V gene, CDR1 is PRHDT and CDR2 is FYEKMQ (reference sequence). Unmatched junction bases numbered 1, after V lost 3 bases and J lost 2 bases. The CDR3 totals 14 residues. The CDR3 protein is CASSFGQGNQPQHF. The CDR3 region has the DNA TGTGCCAGCAGCTTCGGACAGGGCAATCAGCCCCAGCATTTT.

The J gene is TRBJ2-1, the V gene TRBV6-1; 13 bases line up with TRBD2. The CDR3 runs 19 residues. The trim removed 2 bases at V and 0 bases at J, leaving 7 bases unmatched. Germline lookup yields CDR1 MNHNS and CDR2 SASEGT. The CDR3 DNA reads TGTGCCAGCAGTGAATCTGGACTAGCGGGGGCGAGCTCCTACAATGAGCAGTTCTTC. Translation: CASSESGLAGASSYNEQFF.

V usage is TRBV28 and J usage is TRBJ2-1, with D possibly matching TRBD1 (6 bases). This CDR3 is built from 13 residues. V was pared by 4 bases and J by 6 bases, with 10 bases between. Per the germline V gene, CDR1 is MDHEN and CDR2 is SYDVKM. Here the CDR3 DNA reads TGTGCCAGCAGTTCCCTGGGGGCCAATGAGCAGTTCTTC. Translation gives CASSSLGANEQFF.

This chain uses TRBV5-1 with TRBJ1-1; perhaps TRBD1 as D (6 bases). The length of the CDR3 is 14 residues. Germline V gives CDR1 SGHRS, CDR2 YFSETQ. Trimming took 6 bases from V and 4 from J, leaving 16 bases between them. The CDR3, as DNA: TGCGCCAGCAAAAGTCAGGGGTCGTCCACTGAAGCTTTCTTT. This translates into CASKSQGSSTEAFF.

The J gene is TRBJ1-4, the V gene TRBV7-8; TRBD1 is a possible D gene (5 bases). Germline CDR1 SGHVS, CDR2 FQNEAQ. This CDR3 comprises 14 residues. Trimming cost V 5 bases and J 4 bases, with 11 bases left between them. The CDR3 protein is CASSKDRFNEKLFF. The CDR3 region has the DNA TGTGCCAGCAGCAAAGACAGATTTAATGAAAAACTGTTTTTT. Full variable domain (remainder filled in from reference TRBV7-8 and TRBJ1-4): GAGVSQSPRYKVAKRGQDVALRCDPISGHVSLFWYQQALGQGPEFLTYFQNEAQLDKSGLPSDRFFAERPEGSVSTLKIQRTQQEDSAVYLCASSKDRFNEKLFFGSGTQLSVL.

The V and J genes are TRBV18 and TRBJ2-6; a weak D match, TRBD1 (6 bases). The CDR3 runs 17 residues. The germline CDR1 and CDR2 sequences are KGHSH and LQKENI. The germline V and J ends were trimmed by 4 bases and 4 bases, with 17 bases remaining between them. Written as DNA, the CDR3 is TGTGCCAGCTCACAAAGGCAACAGGGTGGCGGGGCCAACGTCCTGACTTTC. Translated, it gives CASSQRQQGGGANVLTF. The full variable domain, with the rest looked up from reference TRBV18 and TRBJ2-6, is NAGVMQNPRHLVRRRGQEARLRCSPMKGHSHVYWYRQLPEEGLKFMVYLQKENIIDESGMPKERFSAEFPKEGPSILRIQQVVRGDSAAYFCASSQRQQGGGANVLTFGAGSRLTVL.